This passage covers 10 T cell receptor beta chains from one sample sequenced in a study of circulating and synovial CD4+ cells in juvenile arthritis. TCRdb keeps only in-frame clones here, not all; method: immunoSEQ multiplex PCR. The data contain under 40,000 clones, roughly 96% of them seen just once; the ten biggest clones take up 0.55% to 0.85%. The specimen was CD4+ T cells from blood. The receptor source for this set is a human donor with juvenile idiopathic arthritis.

This clone was counted once. This sequence joins TRBV28 and TRBJ2-3; perhaps TRBD1 as D (6 bases). Trimming cost V 2 bases and J 1 base, with 10 bases left between them. There are 15 residues in the CDR3. Germline V lookup: CDR1 MDHEN, CDR2 SYDVKM. For the CDR3, the DNA is TGTGCCAGCAGTTTAAGAGGGGGTGGCACAGATACGCAGTATTTT. Translated, it gives CASSLRGGGTDTQYF.

The V gene is TRBV11-2, the J gene TRBJ2-5; maybe TRBD2 (6 bases). Looked up from germline, CDR1 is SGHAT and CDR2 is FQNNGV. V dropped 4 bases and J dropped 5 bases, with 14 bases sitting between them. The CDR3 has 14 residues. In DNA, the CDR3 is TGTGCCAGCAGCTCCTCCGGGGGAGGCGAGACCCAGTACTTC. Encoded protein: CASSSSGGGETQYF.

This chain joins TRBV7-3 and TRBJ2-1, with D possibly being TRBD1 (6 bases). The CDR3 extends over 17 amino acids. The V end was cut by 0 bases, the J end by 6 bases, with 18 bases between. Looked up from germline, CDR1 is SGHTA and CDR2 is FQGTGA. As DNA, the CDR3 is TGTGCCAGCAGCTTAACGACTGGGCAGGGGTTAGGCAATGAGCAGTTCTTC. Amino acid sequence: CASSLTTGQGLGNEQFF.

This clone occurred a few times. The gene calls are TRBV18 and TRBJ1-1; perhaps TRBD1 as D (5 bases). Germline-derived CDR1 and CDR2 are KGHSH and LQKENI. Trimming took off 5 bases at V and 0 bases at J, with 13 bases between the two ends. The CDR3 extends over 15 amino acids. The CDR3, as DNA: TGTGCCAGCTCAGTCAGCAGGGTCATGAACACTGAAGCTTTCTTT. This encodes CASSVSRVMNTEAFF.

This chain uses TRBV19 with TRBJ1-5, with D perhaps matching TRBD1 (6 bases). Trimming pared 7 bases from V and 0 bases from J, leaving 16 bases between. There are 16 residues in the CDR3. CDR1 and CDR2 (germline): LNHDA, SQIVND (reference sequence). The CDR3 sequence: CASNLGGTYSNQPQHF. The CDR3 DNA reads TGTGCCAGTAACCTCGGGGGGACATATAGCAATCAGCCCCAGCATTTT.

The chain carries TRBV10-3 and TRBJ1-3; possible D gene TRBD1, 6 bases. The length of the CDR3 is 14 residues. The V and J ends lost 0 bases and 8 bases respectively, with 11 bases between them. In germline, CDR1 is ENHRY, CDR2 SYGVKD. CDR3 sequence: CAISESGGRDTIYF. For the CDR3, the DNA is TGTGCCATCAGTGAGTCAGGGGGTAGAGACACCATATATTTT.

Comment on this clone: The junction differs from germline at one of its ends, possibly a read error. The V gene is TRBV6-1, the J gene TRBJ2-7; D may match TRBD1 or TRBD2 (5 bases each). The CDR3 consists of 15 residues. In germline, CDR1 is MNHNS, CDR2 SASEGT. In nucleotides, the CDR3 is TGTGCCAGCAATGAAGCGGACAAGACGGGCTACGAGCAGTACTTC. Its protein product is CASNEADKTGYEQYF.

This chain links TRBV2 with TRBJ1-2, with D perhaps matching TRBD1 (6 bases). This CDR3 region has 11 residues. The V and J ends lost 5 bases and 6 bases respectively, with 7 bases between them. CDR1 SNHLY and CDR2 FYNNEI come from the germline V gene. The CDR3 region is CASSPGDGYTF. For the CDR3, the DNA is TGTGCCAGCAGTCCAGGGGATGGCTACACCTTC.

The sample holds a few counts of this clone. This chain connects TRBV10-2 to TRBJ2-3; 7 nucleotides agree with TRBD2. CDR3 length: 13 amino acids. Germline V gene sequence: CDR1 WSHSY, CDR2 SAAADI. V was clipped by 5 bases and J by 8 bases; unmatched bases: 7. CDR3 protein: CASSTQRGGTQYF. DNA of the CDR3: TGCGCCAGCAGTACTCAGCGGGGTGGTACGCAGTATTTT.

The chain joins TRBV4-2 to TRBJ2-5, with a weak D call TRBD2 (6 bases). Per germline, CDR1 LGHNA and CDR2 YNFKEQ. The CDR3 loop spans 15 amino acids. V shed 1 base and J shed 0 bases, with 9 bases lying between them. The CDR3 DNA follows: TGTGCCAGCAGCCAAGTCCAGCGGGACCAAGAGACCCAGTACTTC. Its translation is CASSQVQRDQETQYF.